This T cell receptor beta chain was captured by sequencing in a study of cytomegalovirus exposure and HLA in healthy donors. The length of the CDR3 is 13 residues. V was pared by 4 bases and J by 5 bases, with 14 bases between. Germline V lookup: CDR1 GTSNPN, CDR2 SVGIG (reference sequence). The repertoire was sequenced with immunoSEQ multiplex PCR; TCRdb's copy has only in-frame clones and lacks some. This repertoire shows some 190,000 clones, more than 75% found once; its top ten account for roughly 1.5%. Study results and caveats: It was confirmed in vitro that three of the CMV-associated chains were specific for CMV antigens.

A note on this clone: Its specificity is unknown.

The chain links TRBV30 to TRBJ1-1, with D unclear. Material: PBMCs. This TCR derives from a woman aged 18-29 years in good health and CMV-seronegative. The CDR3 DNA reads TGTGCCTGGACCCTACCGGGGTTAACTGAAGCTTTCTTT. It specifies CAWTLPGLTEAFF.